The 24 T cell receptor beta chains below all came from one sample that was sequenced in a study of T cells after yellow fever vaccination. TCRdb reprocessed the 5' RACE reads via MiXCR and lists one record per CDR3 protein. The sample records roughly 250,000 distinct CDR3 sequences, approximately 12% being singletons. Sample: CD4+ T cells sorted from PBMCs, taken 45 days after the yellow fever booster vaccination. These receptors were taken from a man aged 30-40 years who received the YFV17D yellow fever vaccine.

This chain joins TRBV20-1 and TRBJ2-7; 7 bases agree with TRBD1. The length of the CDR3 is 15 residues. The ends lost 3 bases at V and 1 base at J; junction bases unmatched: 9. Germline lookup yields CDR1 DFQATT and CDR2 SNEGSKA (reference sequence). The CDR3 nucleotides are TGCAGTGCTAGGAGGGGGCCCAGCGAATCCTACGAGCAGTACTTC. This gives the protein CSARRGPSESYEQYF.

The chain couples TRBV4-2 to TRBJ2-5; 8 positions match TRBD2. The length of the CDR3 is 17 residues. The V gene end was trimmed by 0 bases and the J gene end by 7 bases; junction bases not matched to a gene: 13. CDR1 and CDR2 from the germline V gene are LGHNA and YNFKEQ. CDR3: CASSQESSGSGTRTQYF. For the CDR3, the DNA is TGTGCCAGCAGCCAAGAATCTTCGGGGTCCGGGACTAGGACCCAGTACTTC.

CDR3 nucleotide sequence: TGCGCCAGCAGCCCAATAGGGGGGGCGGTTAGCGGGAGCAACGAGCAGTACTTC. Its protein product is CASSPIGGAVSGSNEQYF. The chain employs TRBV5-1 and TRBJ2-7; 9 bases agree with TRBD2. Germline V gene data show CDR1 as SGHRS and CDR2 as YFSETQ. Germline trimming cut 4 bases from V and 5 bases from J; bases unmatched to any gene: 19. The CDR3 length is 18 residues.

J is TRBJ2-3 and V is TRBV7-2, with D tentatively TRBD2 (6 bases). The length of the CDR3 is 15 residues. Germline lookup yields CDR1 SGHTA and CDR2 FQGNSA. Trimming removed 7 bases from V and 2 bases from J, with 16 bases in between. CDR3 region: CASMLSGGTTDTQYF. DNA of the CDR3: TGTGCCAGCATGTTGTCCGGCGGGACCACAGATACGCAGTATTTT.

This clonotype was recorded at least ten times. The chain has TRBV13 and TRBJ2-1; 9 bases match TRBD1. Germline values: CDR1 PRHDT, CDR2 FYEKMQ (reference sequence). Losses at the gene ends were 4 bases for V and 6 bases for J; bases not matched to a gene: 7. The CDR3 extends over 15 amino acids. CDR3 DNA sequence: TGTGCCAGCAGCTGGCCGGGACAGGGATTCAATGAGCAGTTCTTC. It specifies CASSWPGQGFNEQFF.

To note about this clonotype: This may be a read error: a much more frequent sequence differs by one nucleotide. The chain is built from TRBV7-2 and TRBJ2-5; D is unresolved. CDR1 is SGHTA and CDR2 is FQGNSA in the germline V gene. The CDR3 runs 15 residues. Trimming took off 0 bases at V and 2 bases at J, with 10 bases between the two ends. CDR3 in DNA: TGTACCAGCAGCTTAGCAGGATGGGCGCAAGAGACCCAGTACTTC. It yields the protein CTSSLAGWAQETQYF.

This clonotype was seen at least ten times. The CDR3 sequence: CASSLAGTGTDTQYF. The CDR3 DNA is TGTGCCAGCAGCTTAGCGGGGACAGGCACAGATACGCAGTATTTT. The chain links TRBV7-9 to TRBJ2-3, with 7 bases matching TRBD1. Germline V gene lookup returns CDR1 SEHNR and CDR2 FQNEAQ (reference sequence). J lost 1 base, V lost 0 bases, and 1 base had no gene match. The CDR3 has 15 amino acids.

The CDR3 reads CAWSWGTVNQPQHF. The DNA of the CDR3 is TGTGCCTGGAGCTGGGGGACAGTCAATCAGCCCCAGCATTTT. This chain joins TRBV30 and TRBJ1-5; 7 bases align to TRBD1. The CDR3 length is 14 residues. The germline V gene has CDR1 GTSNPN and CDR2 SVGIG (reference sequence). J was trimmed by 3 bases and V by 3 bases; bases with no gene match: 5. The full variable domain, with the rest looked up from reference TRBV30 and TRBJ1-5, is SQTIHQWPATLVQPVGSPLSLECTVEGTSNPNLYWYRQAAGRGLQLLFYSVGIGQISSEVPQNLSASRPQDRQFILSSKKLLLSDSGFYLCAWSWGTVNQPQHFGDGTRLSIL.

The chain combines TRBV5-1 with TRBJ2-1; D might be TRBD2 (6 bases). The CDR3 extends over 15 amino acids. Per the germline V gene, CDR1 is SGHRS and CDR2 is YFSETQ. V was cut by 2 bases and J by 8 bases, with 17 bases left in between. CDR3 coding DNA: TGCGCCAGCAGCTTTGGGCCGGGAGTGGGCGATGAGCAGTTCTTC. Protein product: CASSFGPGVGDEQFF.

The chain uses TRBV12-3 or TRBV12-4 and TRBJ1-2; 9 nucleotides line up with TRBD1. The CDR3 is 16 residues long. V was clipped by 3 bases and J by 8 bases; unmatched bases: 13. CDR3 sequence reads: CASSLGTGSTGGGYTF. The CDR3 bases are TGTGCCAGCAGTTTGGGAACAGGGAGTACAGGGGGCGGCTACACCTTC.

For this clonotype: One end of the junction is discordant with germline, which a read error may explain. V and J are TRBV5-1 and TRBJ2-7; no firm D call. The germline V gene encodes CDR1 SGHRS and CDR2 YFSETQ. This CDR3 spans 15 amino acids. In DNA form, the CDR3 reads TGCACCAGCAGCCTCTCTCACTACAGTCGCTACGAGCAGTACTTC. Translated: CTSSLSHYSRYEQYF.

Remarks on this clonotype: The junction differs from germline at one of its ends, possibly a read error. The rearrangement joins TRBV7-7 to TRBJ2-3; 9 nucleotides line up with TRBD2. The CDR3 has 17 residues. Germline loops: CDR1 SSHAT, CDR2 FNYEAQ (reference sequence). The CDR3 DNA is TGTGCTAGCAGCTTAGGGGGGCGGACTAGCGGCACAGATACGCAGTATTTT. The encoded protein is CASSLGGRTSGTDTQYF.

The rearrangement links TRBV20-1 to TRBJ2-7; the D gene could be TRBD1 or TRBD2 (5 bases each). Deletions cut 6 bases from V and 5 bases from J, with 23 bases between. This CDR3 spans 15 amino acids. Germline values: CDR1 DFQATT, CDR2 SNEGSKA (reference sequence). CDR3 in amino acids: CSASPSGTPGHEQYF. In DNA, the CDR3 is TGCAGTGCCTCTCCCTCCGGGACCCCAGGGCACGAGCAGTACTTC.

This chain joins TRBV5-1 and TRBJ2-5; TRBD1 aligns across 7 bases. V trimming: 4 bases; J trimming: 1 base; junction bases outside the gene matches: 7. Germline V gene data show CDR1 as SGHRS and CDR2 as YFSETQ. This CDR3 spans 15 amino acids. This CDR3 reads CASSRGQHTQETQYF. The CDR3 coding sequence is TGCGCCAGCAGCCGGGGACAGCACACCCAAGAGACCCAGTACTTC. The full variable domain, completed using reference TRBV5-1 and TRBJ2-5, is KAGVTQTPRYLIKTRGQQVTLSCSPISGHRSVSWYQQTPGQGLQFLFEYFSETQRNKGNFPGRFSGRQFSNSRSEMNVSTLELGDSALYLCASSRGQHTQETQYFGPGTRLLVL.

The table lists this clonotype with a count of one. The rearrangement joins TRBV29-1 to TRBJ2-1; D possibly corresponds to TRBD1 (7 bases). The CDR3 has 14 amino acids. Germline V gene lookup returns CDR1 SQVTM and CDR2 ANQGSEA. Trimming pared 6 bases from V and 6 bases from J, leaving 18 bases between. For the CDR3, the DNA is TGCAGCGTCGGAGGGACAGCTAACTCCAATGAGCAGTTCTTC. Residues: CSVGGTANSNEQFF.

The chain combines TRBV12-3 or TRBV12-4 with TRBJ1-1; tentative D call: TRBD1 (6 bases). Trimming left V 5 bases short and J 3 bases short, with 10 bases between. There are 13 residues in the CDR3. The CDR3 DNA is TGTGCCAGCAGTGAGGGGGGATACACTGAAGCTTTCTTT. This gives the protein CASSEGGYTEAFF.

V usage is TRBV19 and J usage is TRBJ1-5; D remains unclear. The V end was cut by 3 bases, the J end by 6 bases, with 15 bases between. The germline V gene encodes CDR1 LNHDA and CDR2 SQIVND (reference sequence). The CDR3 covers 15 residues. CDR3 DNA sequence: TGTGCCAGTAGTATTTGGGCGATGTCTGGTCAGCCCCAGCATTTT. Amino acid sequence: CASSIWAMSGQPQHF.

This chain links TRBV28 with TRBJ1-1, with no clear D. This CDR3 is 11 amino acids long. Germline V gene lookup returns CDR1 MDHEN and CDR2 SYDVKM. V was clipped by 6 bases and J by 8 bases, with 10 bases between them. CDR3 region: CASSIPQEAFF. The CDR3 DNA reads TGTGCCAGCAGCATACCTCAGGAAGCTTTCTTT.

This rearrangement joins TRBV28 to TRBJ2-3, with TRBD2 as a possible D gene (6 bases). Germline V gene data show CDR1 as MDHEN and CDR2 as SYDVKM. Trimming removed 7 bases at V and 1 base at J, with 12 bases between. The CDR3 runs 14 residues. The CDR3 sequence: CASTRGGRTDTQYF. The CDR3 DNA reads as TGTGCCAGCACGAGGGGAGGTCGCACAGATACGCAGTATTTT.

In its sample, this clonotype was seen a few times. The chain carries TRBV28 and TRBJ2-4; D is ambiguous. CDR3 length: 15 amino acids. Trimming pared 4 bases from V and 0 bases from J, leaving 10 bases between. Germline V gene data show CDR1 as MDHEN and CDR2 as SYDVKM. The chain's CDR3 is CASSSPRLAKNIQYF. CDR3 coding DNA: TGTGCCAGCAGTTCACCTAGATTAGCCAAAAACATTCAGTACTTC. Looking up the rest from reference TRBV28 and TRBJ2-4 gives the full variable domain: DVKVTQSSRYLVKRTGEKVFLECVQDMDHENMFWYRQDPGLGLRLIYFSYDVKMKEKGDIPEGYSVSREKKERFSLILESASTNQTSMYLCASSSPRLAKNIQYFGAGTRLSVL.

This sequence joins TRBV7-8 and TRBJ2-5; the match to TRBD1 covers 9 bases. The CDR3 runs 16 residues. Looked up from germline, CDR1 is SGHVS and CDR2 is FQNEAQ. The junction had 11 bases not matched to a gene; V was cut back by 4 bases and J by 5 bases. CDR3 sequence: CASSSRGQGMCETQYF. The CDR3 DNA sequence: TGTGCCAGCAGCTCGCGAGGACAGGGGATGTGTGAGACCCAGTACTTC.

The CDR3 protein is CSARERRTSGREQYF. The DNA of the CDR3 is TGCAGTGCTAGAGAGAGGAGGACTAGCGGGAGGGAGCAGTACTTC. V usage is TRBV20-1 and J usage is TRBJ2-7; 14 bases are shared with TRBD2. V lost 0 bases to trimming and J lost 7 bases; unmatched junction nucleotides: 5. This CDR3 is 15 amino acids long. Germline values: CDR1 DFQATT, CDR2 SNEGSKA (reference sequence).

This clonotype was counted between two and nine times. This chain links TRBV28 with TRBJ2-4; 7 bases map to TRBD2. The germline CDR1 and CDR2 sequences are MDHEN and SYDVKM. CDR3 length equals 19 residues. V was pared by 6 bases and J by 1 base, with 18 bases of the junction left unmatched. CDR3 amino acids: CASSSSYGWGGSAKNIQYF. The CDR3 DNA is TGTGCCAGCAGCTCCTCTTACGGATGGGGCGGGAGTGCCAAAAACATTCAGTACTTC.

The V call is TRBV30, the J call TRBJ2-3, with 8 nucleotides matching TRBD1. Germline CDR1 is GTSNPN and CDR2 is SVGIG (reference sequence). The CDR3 covers 15 residues. V gave up 3 bases and J gave up 3 bases; unmatched junction bases: 8. CDR3 nucleotides: TGTGCCTGGAGCAGGACCAGGACAGGGACAGATACGCAGTATTTT. Protein: CAWSRTRTGTDTQYF.